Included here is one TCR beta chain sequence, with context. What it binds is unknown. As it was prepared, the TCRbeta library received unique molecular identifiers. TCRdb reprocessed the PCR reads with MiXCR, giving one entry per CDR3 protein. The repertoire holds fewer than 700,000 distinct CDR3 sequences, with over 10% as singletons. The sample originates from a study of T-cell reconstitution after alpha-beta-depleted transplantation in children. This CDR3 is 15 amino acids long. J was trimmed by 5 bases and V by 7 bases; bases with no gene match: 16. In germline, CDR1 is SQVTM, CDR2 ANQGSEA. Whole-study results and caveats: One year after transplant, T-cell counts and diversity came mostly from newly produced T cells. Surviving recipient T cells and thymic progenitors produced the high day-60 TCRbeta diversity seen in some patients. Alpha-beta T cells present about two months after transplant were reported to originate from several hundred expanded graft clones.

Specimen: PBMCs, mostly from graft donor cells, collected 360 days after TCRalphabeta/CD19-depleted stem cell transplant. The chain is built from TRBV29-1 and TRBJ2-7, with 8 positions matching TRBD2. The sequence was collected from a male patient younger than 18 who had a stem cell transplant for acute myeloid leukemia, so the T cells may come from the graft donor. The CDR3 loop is CSAGETGGRLHEQYF. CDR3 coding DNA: TGCAGCGCCGGGGAGACGGGCGGGAGGCTCCACGAGCAGTACTTC.